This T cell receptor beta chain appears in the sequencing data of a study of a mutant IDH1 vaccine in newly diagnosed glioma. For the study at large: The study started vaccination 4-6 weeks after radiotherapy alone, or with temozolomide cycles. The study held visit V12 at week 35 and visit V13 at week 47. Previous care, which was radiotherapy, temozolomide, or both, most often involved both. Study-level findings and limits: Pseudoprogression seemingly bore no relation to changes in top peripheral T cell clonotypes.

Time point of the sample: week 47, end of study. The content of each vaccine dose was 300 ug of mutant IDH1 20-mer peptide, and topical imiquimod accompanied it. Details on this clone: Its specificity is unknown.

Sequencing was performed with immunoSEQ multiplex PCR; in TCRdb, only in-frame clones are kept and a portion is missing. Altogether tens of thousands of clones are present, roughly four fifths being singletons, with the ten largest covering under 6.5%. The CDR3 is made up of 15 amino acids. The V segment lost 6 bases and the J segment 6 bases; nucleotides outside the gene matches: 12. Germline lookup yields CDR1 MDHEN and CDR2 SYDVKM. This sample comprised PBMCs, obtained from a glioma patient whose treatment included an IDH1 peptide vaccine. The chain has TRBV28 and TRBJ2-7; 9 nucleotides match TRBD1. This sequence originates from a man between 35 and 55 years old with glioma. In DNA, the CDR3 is TGTGCCAGCAGCGCCCCGGGACAGGGCTGGGGCGAGCAGTACTTC. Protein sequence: CASSAPGQGWGEQYF.